The 30 T cell receptor beta chains reported below all come from one sample, sequenced in a study of siplizumab effects on memory and regulatory T cells. Data came from immunoSEQ multiplex PCR; TCRdb stores just in-frame clones and leaves some out. The sample comprises some 100,000 clones, less than 95% of which are singletons, and approximately 0.66% rests with the top ten. The sequenced sample was Tregs sorted from blood. These receptor sequences come from a human donor in good health.

The chain combines TRBV19 with TRBJ2-7; D is unresolved. Germline CDR1 is LNHDA and CDR2 is SQIVND (reference sequence). This CDR3 region has 15 residues. The V gene lost 7 bases and the J gene lost 4 bases, with 20 bases spanning the gap. This CDR3 reads CASKAAPSVGYEQYF. CDR3 DNA: TGTGCCAGTAAAGCTGCCCCTTCTGTGGGGTACGAGCAGTACTTC.

The V and J genes are TRBV27 and TRBJ2-7, with 7 positions matching TRBD1. V shed 1 base and J 4 bases; nucleotides not matched to a gene: 4. The germline V gene has CDR1 MNHEY and CDR2 SMNVEV (reference sequence). This CDR3 spans 14 amino acids. The CDR3 here is CASSLWDRQYEQYF. In DNA form, the CDR3 reads TGTGCCAGCAGTTTATGGGACAGACAATACGAGCAGTACTTC.

The V and J genes are TRBV18 and TRBJ1-2; 9 bases match TRBD1. J was trimmed by 3 bases and V by 3 bases; bases with no gene match: 14. This CDR3 spans 18 amino acids. Germline V gene data show CDR1 as KGHSH and CDR2 as LQKENI. The CDR3 DNA reads TGTGCCAGCTCACCGGGACAGGGATCTCTAAACCGCGACTATGGCTACACCTTC. This translates into CASSPGQGSLNRDYGYTF.

The chain has TRBV6-5 and TRBJ2-1; 7 bases are a match to TRBD1. Germline assignment: CDR1 MNHEY and CDR2 SVGAGI. J gave up 5 bases and V 6 bases, and 10 bases lay outside the gene matches. There are 15 residues in the CDR3. The CDR3 DNA is TGTGCCAGCAGGTTGGGACAGCTAATAGACAATGAGCAGTTCTTC. Protein: CASRLGQLIDNEQFF.

The V and J genes are TRBV18 and TRBJ2-1; D is ambiguous. The CDR3 loop spans 13 amino acids. Deletions cut 5 bases from V and 9 bases from J, with 14 bases between. The V gene's germline CDR1 is KGHSH and CDR2 LQKENI. As DNA, the CDR3 is TGTGCCAGCTCATCGGCAGGCGGCAGTGAGCAGTTCTTC. Its translation is CASSSAGGSEQFF.

The chain employs TRBV5-1 and TRBJ1-2; 8 bases agree with TRBD1. J gave up 5 bases and V 4 bases, and 7 bases lay outside the gene matches. The CDR3 sequence is 14 residues long. In germline, CDR1 is SGHRS, CDR2 YFSETQ. This chain's CDR3 is CASSVDRVYYGYTF. The CDR3 DNA is TGCGCCAGCAGCGTGGACAGGGTATATTATGGCTACACCTTC.

The chain is built from TRBV27 and TRBJ2-7; no definite D call. CDR1 is MNHEY and CDR2 is SMNVEV in the germline V gene (reference sequence). This CDR3 has 18 residues. Trimming stripped 8 bases from V and 3 bases from J, with 29 bases between. CDR3 region: CASSWRPSSTGNFYEQYF. CDR3 DNA sequence: TGTGCCAGCTCCTGGCGCCCGTCTTCAACGGGTAATTTCTACGAGCAGTACTTC.

The J gene is TRBJ2-1, the V gene TRBV12-5; D ambiguous. CDR3 size: 13 residues. The germline CDR1 and CDR2 sequences are LGHNT and FRNRAP. Trimming stripped 7 bases from V and 4 bases from J, with 11 bases between. The CDR3 loop is CASAPPRYNEQFF. In DNA form, the CDR3 reads TGTGCTAGTGCCCCCCCTCGGTACAATGAGCAGTTCTTC.

As DNA, the CDR3 is TGTGCCAGTAGTATCCTTCCAAGTTACGAGCAGTACTTC. Translated: CASSILPSYEQYF. V and J are TRBV19 and TRBJ2-7, with D uncertain. The germline V and J ends were trimmed by 3 bases and 4 bases, with 10 bases remaining between them. The CDR3 length is 13 residues. Germline CDR1 LNHDA, CDR2 SQIVND (reference sequence).

The chain has TRBV19 and TRBJ1-5; tentatively, D is TRBD1 (5 bases). Germline values: CDR1 LNHDA, CDR2 SQIVND (reference sequence). The CDR3 is made up of 14 amino acids. The V end lost 4 bases, the J end lost 3 bases, and 10 bases lay between the germline ends. The CDR3 loop reads CASSTTGTNQPQHF. In nucleotides, the CDR3 is TGTGCCAGTAGTACCACAGGTACCAATCAGCCCCAGCATTTT.

The chain couples TRBV19 to TRBJ1-2; 7 nucleotides line up with TRBD1. CDR1 is LNHDA and CDR2 is SQIVND in the germline V gene (reference sequence). Germline trimming cut 6 bases from V and 7 bases from J; bases unmatched to any gene: 5. CDR3 length: 12 residues. The CDR3: CASSGQVGGYTF. CDR3 DNA sequence: TGTGCCAGTAGCGGACAGGTCGGTGGCTACACCTTC.

The rearrangement links TRBV6-5 to TRBJ2-5; possible D gene TRBD1, 6 bases. Between the trimmed V and J ends, which lost 6 bases and 4 bases, there was a span of 18 bases. The germline V gene encodes CDR1 MNHEY and CDR2 SVGAGI. The CDR3 runs 15 residues. CDR3 amino acids: CASRPNWGLGETQYF. The CDR3 nucleotides are TGTGCCAGCAGACCAAATTGGGGGCTCGGAGAGACCCAGTACTTC.

The chain joins TRBV18 to TRBJ2-7; a weak D match, TRBD2 (5 bases). Germline CDR1 reads KGHSH; CDR2 reads LQKENI. Trimming stripped 2 bases from V and 7 bases from J, with 18 bases between. The CDR3 extends over 15 amino acids. CDR3 loop: CASSPASDLGREQYF. The CDR3 bases are TGTGCCAGCTCACCAGCCTCGGACTTGGGTAGAGAGCAGTACTTC.

This clone occurred once. The limits of the CDR3 on the DNA are not certain, so only TCRdb's listed CDR3 is given. This chain connects TRBV6-6 to TRBJ2-7. The CDR3 totals 14 residues, both ends included. The germline gives CDR1 MNHNY, CDR2 SVGAGI (reference sequence). CDR3 sequence: CASSSSWGIYEQYF.

This clone was detected only a few times. The chain joins TRBV5-1 to TRBJ2-7, with D possibly TRBD1 on 6 matching bases. Per the germline V gene, CDR1 is SGHRS and CDR2 is YFSETQ. The CDR3 spans 14 residues. Deletions cut 4 bases from V and 5 bases from J, with 16 bases between. Here the CDR3 reads CASSNERGSHEQYF. CDR3 DNA sequence: TGCGCCAGCAGCAATGAAAGGGGGTCCCACGAGCAGTACTTC.

This clone occurred once. The chain has TRBV18 and TRBJ2-7, with 10 nucleotides matching TRBD1. From germline, CDR1 is KGHSH and CDR2 LQKENI. The CDR3 extends over 14 amino acids. V dropped 6 bases and J dropped 4; count of bases not matched to a gene: 6. DNA for the CDR3: TGTGCCAGCTCCTCCGGGACAGGGGCATACGAGCAGTACTTC. This sequence encodes CASSSGTGAYEQYF.

This chain uses TRBV5-4 with TRBJ2-2; 8 bases match TRBD1. Germline assignment: CDR1 SGHNT and CDR2 YYREEE (reference sequence). The V and J ends lost 3 bases and 12 bases, in that order; junction bases with no gene match: 4. The CDR3 is 12 residues long. DNA of the CDR3: TGTGCCAGCAGCTGGTGGACAGGGCAGCTGTTTTTT. This codes for CASSWWTGQLFF.

The V call is TRBV5-5, the J call TRBJ2-5; 9 bases map to TRBD1. The CDR3 has 17 amino acids. J lost 4 bases, V lost 3 bases, and 13 bases had no gene match. Germline CDR1 and CDR2: SGHKS and YYEKEE (reference sequence). The CDR3 sequence: CASSSVAGQGLSETQYF. CDR3 coding DNA: TGTGCCAGCAGCTCCGTAGCTGGACAGGGGTTATCAGAGACCCAGTACTTC.

This clone showed up just once. The chain carries TRBV6-5 and TRBJ2-7; TRBD1 or TRBD2 may be the D gene (6 bases each). Germline CDR1 reads MNHEY; CDR2 reads SVGAGI. V was shortened by 6 bases and J by 4 bases, with 16 bases between the two germline ends. The CDR3 covers 14 residues. The DNA for the CDR3 is TGTGCCAGCAGCCGACTAGGGGGAGGTTACGAGCAGTACTTC. Translating it yields CASSRLGGGYEQYF.

The sample holds one count of this clone. Sequence at one end of the junction differs from germline and may be a read error. This chain connects TRBV27 to TRBJ2-1; 7 bases are a match to TRBD1. The germline gives CDR1 MNHEY, CDR2 SMNVEV (reference sequence). CDR3 length: 15 residues. CDR3 DNA sequence: TGTGCCAGCGGTTTGGACAGGCGGTCCTACAATGAGCAGTTCTTC. Amino acids: CASGLDRRSYNEQFF.

The chain recombines TRBV6-1 with TRBJ2-3, with no clear D. Germline loops: CDR1 MNHNS, CDR2 SASEGT. This CDR3 has 14 residues. The V and J ends lost 7 bases and 2 bases respectively, with 13 bases between them. The DNA of the CDR3 is TGTGCCAGCAAGTCGAATTATGTCACAGATACGCAGTATTTT. Translated: CASKSNYVTDTQYF.

This chain uses TRBV18 with TRBJ2-1; the D gene is possibly TRBD2 (5 bases). Germline V gene lookup returns CDR1 KGHSH and CDR2 LQKENI. There are 15 residues in the CDR3. V shed 5 bases and J shed 9 bases, with 20 bases lying between them. As DNA, the CDR3 is TGTGCCAGCTCAAAAAGTCAGACTAACTATCGTGAGCAGTTCTTC. This encodes CASSKSQTNYREQFF.

The chain couples TRBV7-8 to TRBJ2-7; TRBD2 aligns across 7 bases. The ends lost 0 bases at V and 3 bases at J; junction bases unmatched: 8. Germline V gene lookup returns CDR1 SGHVS and CDR2 FQNEAQ. The CDR3 is 16 amino acids. The CDR3 coding sequence is TGTGCCAGCAGCTTAGCGGGGGGAACTAGCGACTACGAGCAGTACTTC. Its protein product is CASSLAGGTSDYEQYF.

This chain connects TRBV7-9 to TRBJ1-2, with D maybe TRBD1 (6 bases). This CDR3 region has 13 residues. Germline CDR1 reads SEHNR; CDR2 reads FQNEAQ (reference sequence). Trimming left V 1 base short and J 8 bases short, with 11 bases between. The CDR3 sequence: CASSLGDIRGYTF. CDR3 bases: TGTGCCAGCAGCTTAGGGGACATAAGGGGCTACACCTTC.

This clone was recorded once. The rearrangement links TRBV4-2 to TRBJ2-3; D tentatively reads TRBD1 or TRBD2 (5 bases each). This CDR3 comprises 13 residues. The ends were cut back, 5 bases at V and 8 bases at J, with 14 bases in the middle. Looked up from germline, CDR1 is LGHNA and CDR2 is YNFKEQ. The CDR3 here is CASSGLDSGTQYF. CDR3 nucleotide sequence: TGTGCCAGCAGCGGTCTAGACAGCGGTACGCAGTATTTT.

The rearrangement links TRBV19 to TRBJ2-2, with TRBD2 matching over 10 bases. The CDR3 is 16 residues long. V was pared by 6 bases and J by 0 bases, with 4 bases of the junction left unmatched. Germline values: CDR1 LNHDA, CDR2 SQIVND (reference sequence). The CDR3 coding sequence is TGTGCCAGTAGGTGGACTAGCGGAACGAACACCGGGGAGCTGTTTTTT. Translated, it gives CASRWTSGTNTGELFF. Looking up the rest from reference TRBV19 and TRBJ2-2 gives the full variable domain: DGGITQSPKYLFRKEGQNVTLSCEQNLNHDAMYWYRQDPGQGLRLIYYSQIVNDFQKGDIAEGYSVSREKKESFPLTVTSAQKNPTAFYLCASRWTSGTNTGELFFGEGSRLTVL.

The chain links TRBV11-2 to TRBJ1-4; 7 bases are shared with TRBD1. Germline V CDR1 and CDR2: SGHAT, FQNNGV. With 1 base clipped from V and 8 bases from J, the junction kept 7 bases outside the gene matches. The CDR3 length is 15 residues. This CDR3 reads CASSLVRGGGEKLFF. In DNA, the CDR3 is TGTGCCAGCAGCTTAGTCAGGGGGGGCGGAGAAAAACTGTTTTTT. Drawing the rest from reference TRBV11-2 and TRBJ1-4, the complete variable domain is EAGVAQSPRYKIIEKRQSVAFWCNPISGHATLYWYQQILGQGPKLLIQFQNNGVVDDSQLPKDRFSAERLKGVDSTLKIQPAKLEDSAVYLCASSLVRGGGEKLFFGSGTQLSVL.

About this clone itself: At the DNA level, this CDR3 is encoded by other sequences in the same sample as well. The V gene is TRBV20-1, the J gene TRBJ2-7; D call uncertain. Germline CDR1 and CDR2: DFQATT and SNEGSKA (reference sequence). The germline V and J ends were trimmed by 6 bases and 3 bases, with 9 bases remaining between them. The CDR3 spans 11 residues. CDR3 loop: CSATRNYEQYF. Written as DNA, the CDR3 is TGCAGTGCCACACGTAACTACGAGCAGTACTTC.

The V call is TRBV27, the J call TRBJ2-1, with 8 bases identical to TRBD2. The CDR3 totals 17 residues. Trimming removed 0 bases from V and 8 bases from J; junction bases left unmatched: 12. From germline, CDR1 is MNHEY and CDR2 SMNVEV (reference sequence). The CDR3 DNA sequence: TGTGCCAGCAGTTTATCATATAGGGGGGACGGGAGGGATGAGCAGTTCTTC. Amino acids: CASSLSYRGDGRDEQFF.

The chain employs TRBV30 and TRBJ2-1; D perhaps matches TRBD2 (5 bases). The germline V gene encodes CDR1 GTSNPN and CDR2 SVGIG (reference sequence). V was cut by 3 bases and J by 7 bases, with 13 bases left in between. This CDR3 contains 13 residues. CDR3 sequence: CAWRLGRGNEQFF. The CDR3, as DNA: TGTGCCTGGAGGCTAGGGAGAGGGAATGAGCAGTTCTTC.